The 2 T cell receptor beta chains in this list originate from one sample, sequenced in a study of blood T cell repertoires in COVID-19 (dated by TCRdb to 2020 to 2022). Libraries were made using the immunoSEQ multiplex PCR assay. Imported from immuneACCESS, the table was reduced by TCRdb to in-frame sequences with V and J called. These copies leave out some clones; in studies compared against another copy, an unresolved V gene accounts for under half, and the cause of the remainder is not known. The sample table contains roughly 150,000 clones; only one count was recorded for about 88% of them. 8.3% of the sample rests with the top ten. Sequenced: peripheral blood. Receptor source: a woman between 55 and 75 years old with COVID-19, enrolled during active disease.

This clone appeared a few times. This chain links TRBV11-2 with TRBJ2-2; the D is unclear. Trimming removed 4 bases at V and 4 bases at J, with 7 bases between. Germline V gene data show CDR1 as SGHAT and CDR2 as FQNNGV. CDR3 length: 13 amino acids. The chain's CDR3 is CASSSQFTGELFF. The CDR3, as DNA: TGTGCCAGCAGCTCACAGTTCACCGGGGAGCTGTTTTTT.

The rearrangement joins TRBV2 to TRBJ1-6, with a possible D match to TRBD1 (6 bases). CDR3 size: 15 residues. CDR1 and CDR2 (germline): SNHLY, FYNNEI. Trimming took 6 bases from V and 10 from J, leaving 19 bases between them. CDR3 nucleotides: TGTGCCAGCAGAGAACAGGGTTCGAGCGGGTCACCCCTCCACTTT. It specifies CASREQGSSGSPLHF.